This TCR beta chain was sequenced for a study of early T cells in non-severe SARS-CoV-2 infection. At the level of the study: The study sequenced bulk RNA from unsorted whole blood, with chains unpaired.

V dropped 1 base and J dropped 2 bases, with 10 bases sitting between them. Germline assignment: CDR1 SGHVS and CDR2 FQNEAQ. CDR3 length: 15 residues. Individual cDNA molecules received unique molecular identifiers. TCRdb re-called the 5' RACE reads with MiXCR, one entry per CDR3 protein. The sample has some 57,000 distinct CDR3 sequences; roughly 13% are singletons. This clonotype was counted a few times. The V call is TRBV7-8, the J call TRBJ2-3; no firm D call. The clonotype originates from an adult who was a healthcare worker with PCR-confirmed SARS-CoV-2 infection or an uninfected control (not recorded which). Sequenced: whole blood. The CDR3 DNA sequence: TGTGCCAGCAGCTTAGTTTTGGTGAACACAGATACGCAGTATTTT. Encoded protein: CASSLVLVNTDTQYF.